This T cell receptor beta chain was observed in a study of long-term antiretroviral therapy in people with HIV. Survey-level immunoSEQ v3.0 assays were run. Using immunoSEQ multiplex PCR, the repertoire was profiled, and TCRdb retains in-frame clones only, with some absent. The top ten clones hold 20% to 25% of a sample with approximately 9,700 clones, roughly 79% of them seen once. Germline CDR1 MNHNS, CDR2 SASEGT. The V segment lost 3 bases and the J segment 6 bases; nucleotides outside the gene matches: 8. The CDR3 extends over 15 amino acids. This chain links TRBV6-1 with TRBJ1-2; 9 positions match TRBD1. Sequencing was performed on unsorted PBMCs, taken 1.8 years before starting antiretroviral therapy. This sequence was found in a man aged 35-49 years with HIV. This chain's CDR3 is CASSDVRGQGHGYTF. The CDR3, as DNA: TGTGCCAGCAGTGACGTTAGGGGACAGGGCCATGGCTACACCTTC.